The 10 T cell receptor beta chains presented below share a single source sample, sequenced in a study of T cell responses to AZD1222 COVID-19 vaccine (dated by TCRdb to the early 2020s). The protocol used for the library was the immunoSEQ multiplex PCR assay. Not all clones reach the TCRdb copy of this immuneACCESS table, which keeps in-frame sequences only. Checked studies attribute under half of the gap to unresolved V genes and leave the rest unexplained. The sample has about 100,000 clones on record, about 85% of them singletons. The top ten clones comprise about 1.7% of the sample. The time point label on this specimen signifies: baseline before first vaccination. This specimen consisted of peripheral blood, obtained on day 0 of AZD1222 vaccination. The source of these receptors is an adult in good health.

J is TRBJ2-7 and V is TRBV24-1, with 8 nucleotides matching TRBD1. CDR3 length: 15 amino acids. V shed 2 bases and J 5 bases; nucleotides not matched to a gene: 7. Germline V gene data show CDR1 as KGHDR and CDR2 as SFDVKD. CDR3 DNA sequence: TGTGCCACCAGTGATTCCCAGGGGGCGCAGGACGAGCAGTACTTC. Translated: CATSDSQGAQDEQYF.

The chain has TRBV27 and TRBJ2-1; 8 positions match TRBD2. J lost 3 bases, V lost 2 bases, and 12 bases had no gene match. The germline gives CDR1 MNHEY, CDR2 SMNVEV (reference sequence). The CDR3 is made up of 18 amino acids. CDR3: CASSLGAVGAGDYNEQFF. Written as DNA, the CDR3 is TGTGCCAGCAGTTTAGGGGCCGTAGGAGCGGGGGACTACAATGAGCAGTTCTTC.

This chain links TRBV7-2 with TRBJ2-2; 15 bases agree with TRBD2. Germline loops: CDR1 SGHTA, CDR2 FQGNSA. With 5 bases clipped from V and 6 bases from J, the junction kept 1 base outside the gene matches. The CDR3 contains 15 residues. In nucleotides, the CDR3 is TGTGCCAGCAGCCGGACTAGCGGGAGGGCCGGGGAGCTGTTTTTT. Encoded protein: CASSRTSGRAGELFF. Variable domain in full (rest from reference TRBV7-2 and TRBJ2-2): GAGVSQSPSNKVTEKGKDVELRCDPISGHTALYWYRQSLGQGLEFLIYFQGNSAPDKSGLPSDRFSAERTGGSVSTLTIQRTQQEDSAVYLCASSRTSGRAGELFFGEGSRLTVL.

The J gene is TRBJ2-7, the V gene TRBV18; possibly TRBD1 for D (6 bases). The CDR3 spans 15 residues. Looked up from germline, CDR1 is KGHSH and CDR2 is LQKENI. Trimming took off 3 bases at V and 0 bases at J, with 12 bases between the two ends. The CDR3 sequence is CASSPATGPSYEQYF. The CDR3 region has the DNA TGTGCCAGCTCACCGGCAACAGGGCCCTCCTACGAGCAGTACTTC.

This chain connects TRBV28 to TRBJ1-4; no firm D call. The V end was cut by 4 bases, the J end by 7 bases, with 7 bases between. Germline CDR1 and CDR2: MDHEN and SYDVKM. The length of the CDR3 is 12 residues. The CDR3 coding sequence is TGTGCCAGCAGTTCGAGGAGTGAAAAACTGTTTTTT. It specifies CASSSRSEKLFF.

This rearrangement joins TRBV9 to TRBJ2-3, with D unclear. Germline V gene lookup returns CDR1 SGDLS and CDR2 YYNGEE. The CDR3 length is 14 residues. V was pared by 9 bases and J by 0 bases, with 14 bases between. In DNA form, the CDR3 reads TGTGCCACGCCTCGTAGGCGAAGCACAGATACGCAGTATTTT. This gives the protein CATPRRRSTDTQYF.

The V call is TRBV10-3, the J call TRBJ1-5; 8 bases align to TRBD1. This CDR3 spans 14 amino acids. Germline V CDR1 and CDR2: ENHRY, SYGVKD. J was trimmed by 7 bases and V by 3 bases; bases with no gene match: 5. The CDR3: CAISEGQGEQPQHF. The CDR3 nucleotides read TGTGCCATCAGTGAAGGACAGGGAGAACAGCCCCAGCATTTT.

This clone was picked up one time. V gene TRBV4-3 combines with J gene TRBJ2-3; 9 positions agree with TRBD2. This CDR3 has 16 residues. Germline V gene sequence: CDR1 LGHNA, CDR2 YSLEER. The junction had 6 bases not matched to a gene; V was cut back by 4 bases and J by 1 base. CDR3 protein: CASSLGTSLRTDTQYF. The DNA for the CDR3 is TGCGCCAGCAGCCTCGGGACTAGCTTGCGCACAGATACGCAGTATTTT.

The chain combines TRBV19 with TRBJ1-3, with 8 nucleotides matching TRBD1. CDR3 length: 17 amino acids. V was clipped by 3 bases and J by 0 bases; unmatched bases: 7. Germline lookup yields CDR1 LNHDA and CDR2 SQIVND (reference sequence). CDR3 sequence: CASSMSGTGNSGNTIYF. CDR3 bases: TGTGCCAGTAGTATGTCCGGGACAGGCAACTCTGGAAACACCATATATTTT. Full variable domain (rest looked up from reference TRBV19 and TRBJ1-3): DGGITQSPKYLFRKEGQNVTLSCEQNLNHDAMYWYRQDPGQGLRLIYYSQIVNDFQKGDIAEGYSVSREKKESFPLTVTSAQKNPTAFYLCASSMSGTGNSGNTIYFGEGSWLTVV.

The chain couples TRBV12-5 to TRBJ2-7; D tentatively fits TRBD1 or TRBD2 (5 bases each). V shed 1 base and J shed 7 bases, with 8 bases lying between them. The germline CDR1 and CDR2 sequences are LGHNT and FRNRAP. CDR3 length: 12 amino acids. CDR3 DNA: TGTGCTAGTGGTTTGGGGGACGGTGAGCAGTACTTC. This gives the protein CASGLGDGEQYF.